This is a list of T cell receptor beta chains from one sample in a study of blood T cell repertoires in COVID-19. Assay: immunoSEQ multiplex PCR; the TCRdb copy retains only in-frame clones and omits some. The sample has tens of thousands of clones, 76% seen once. The sequencing input was peripheral blood. These receptors were obtained from an elderly man with acute or convalescent COVID-19. CDR3s include the opening cysteine and the closing phenylalanine or tryptophan. The D gene is left open where the match is weak. Part of the rows lack a size; the others show once, few, many or a class for expanded clones.

J gene: TRBJ1-2
D gene: .
V gene: TRBV18
clone size: .
CDR3 DNA: TGTGCCAGCTCACCACCTGGCGGAAACTATGGCTACACCTTC
CDR3 protein: CASSPPGGNYGYTF

J gene: TRBJ1-1
D gene: .
V gene: TRBV21-1
clone size: .
CDR3 DNA: TGTGCCAGCAGCAAAGATGTCAGGGTTCTTTGTTGGACTGAAGCTTTCTTT
CDR3 protein: CASSKDVRVLCWTEAFF

J gene: TRBJ1-4
D gene: .
V gene: TRBV3-1/TRBV3-2
clone size: .
CDR3 DNA: TGTGCCAGCAGCCAAGAGTACAGTACGTGGGAAAAACTGTTTTTT
CDR3 protein: CASSQEYSTWEKLFF

J gene: TRBJ2-2
D gene: TRBD1
V gene: TRBV5-1
clone size: .
CDR3 DNA: TGCGCCAGCAGCTTGGCCGGGACAGGGAGCACCGGGGAGCTGTTTTTT
CDR3 protein: CASSLAGTGSTGELFF

J gene: TRBJ1-4
D gene: TRBD1
V gene: TRBV28
clone size: once
CDR3 DNA: TGTGCCAGCAGTACGACCGGGACAGTGGGTGAAAAACTGTTTTTT
CDR3 protein: CASSTTGTVGEKLFF

J gene: TRBJ2-1
D gene: TRBD2
V gene: TRBV6-2/TRBV6-3
clone size: .
CDR3 DNA: TGTGCCAGCAGTTACGGATCAGGGGGACTAGCGGGAGCGCTCTACAATGAGCAGTTCTTC
CDR3 protein: CASSYGSGGLAGALYNEQFF

J gene: TRBJ1-2
D gene: .
V gene: TRBV6-5
clone size: .
CDR3 DNA: TGTGCCAGCAGTTACGGTGGGACACTCGGCTACACCTTC
CDR3 protein: CASSYGGTLGYTF

J gene: TRBJ2-7
D gene: TRBD1
V gene: TRBV5-1
clone size: .
CDR3 DNA: TGCGCCAGCAGCTTGTCCCCGACAGGGGAGTCAGAGCAGTACTTC
CDR3 protein: CASSLSPTGESEQYF

J gene: TRBJ2-5
D gene: .
V gene: TRBV15
clone size: .
CDR3 DNA: TGTGCCACCAGCAGAGGGTCGGGTCTCGGAGAGACCCAGTACTTC
CDR3 protein: CATSRGSGLGETQYF

J gene: TRBJ1-1
D gene: .
V gene: TRBV7-8
clone size: .
CDR3 DNA: TGTGCCAGCAGCTTTTTAGGGGAAGACACTGAAGCTTTCTTT
CDR3 protein: CASSFLGEDTEAFF

J gene: TRBJ2-7
D gene: TRBD1
V gene: TRBV27
clone size: .
CDR3 DNA: TGTGCCAGCAGTTTGGGGACAGTGCTAAACGAGCAGTACTTC
CDR3 protein: CASSLGTVLNEQYF

J gene: TRBJ2-3
D gene: TRBD2
V gene: TRBV4-1
clone size: .
CDR3 DNA: TGCGCCAGCAGCCGGGGGACTAGCGGGGGGCAGGGAGATACGCAGTATTTT
CDR3 protein: CASSRGTSGGQGDTQYF

J gene: TRBJ1-1
D gene: TRBD1
V gene: TRBV7-3
clone size: few
CDR3 DNA: TGTGCCAGCAGCTCGGGAGGAGGACAGGGGAAGGCTTTCTTT
CDR3 protein: CASSSGGGQGKAFF

J gene: TRBJ1-1
D gene: TRBD1
V gene: TRBV5-1
clone size: .
CDR3 DNA: TGCGCCAGCTTGACAGGGGAAGGGATGAACACTGAAGCTTTCTTT
CDR3 protein: CASLTGEGMNTEAFF

J gene: TRBJ2-3
D gene: .
V gene: TRBV10-2
clone size: once
CDR3 DNA: TGCGCCAGCCTCCGCACCCTAGGCACAGATACGCAGTATTTT
CDR3 protein: CASLRTLGTDTQYF

J gene: TRBJ1-1
D gene: TRBD1
V gene: TRBV7-3
clone size: .
CDR3 DNA: TGTGCCAGCAGCTTGTCTGGGACAGCAAACACTGAAGCTTTCTTT
CDR3 protein: CASSLSGTANTEAFF

J gene: TRBJ1-1
D gene: TRBD1
V gene: TRBV6-5
clone size: .
CDR3 DNA: TGTGCCAGCAGCGCGGACAGGGGCACTGAAGCTTTCTTT
CDR3 protein: CASSADRGTEAFF